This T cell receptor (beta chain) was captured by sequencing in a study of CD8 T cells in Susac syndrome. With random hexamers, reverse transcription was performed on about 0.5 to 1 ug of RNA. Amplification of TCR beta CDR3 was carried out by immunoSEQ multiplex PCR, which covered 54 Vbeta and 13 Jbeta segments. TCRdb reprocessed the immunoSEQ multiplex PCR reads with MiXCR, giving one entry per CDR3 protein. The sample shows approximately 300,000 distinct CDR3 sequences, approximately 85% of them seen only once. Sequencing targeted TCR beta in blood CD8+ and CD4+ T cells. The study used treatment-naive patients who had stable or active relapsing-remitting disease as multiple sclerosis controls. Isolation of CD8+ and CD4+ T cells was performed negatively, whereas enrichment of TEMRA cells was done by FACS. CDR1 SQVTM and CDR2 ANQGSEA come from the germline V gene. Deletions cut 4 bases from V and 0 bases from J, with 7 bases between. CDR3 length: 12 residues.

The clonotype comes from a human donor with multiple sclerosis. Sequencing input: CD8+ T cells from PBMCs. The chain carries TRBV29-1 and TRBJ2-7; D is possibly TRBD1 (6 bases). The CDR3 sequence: CSVVGASYEQYF. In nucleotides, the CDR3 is TGCAGCGTTGTGGGGGCCTCCTACGAGCAGTACTTC.